The 12 T cell receptor beta chains listed next were all sequenced from one sample in a study of OX40 agonist ivuxolimab in advanced cancers. Repertoires were generated with immunoSEQ multiplex PCR, while TCRdb's copy carries only in-frame clones and drops some. The sample contains some 2,200 clones, about 79% of which appear only once. Material: CD4+ or CD8+ T cells sorted from blood, obtained in a trial of the OX40 agonist ivuxolimab. These receptors were obtained from an adult with an advanced solid tumor such as melanoma, head and neck, liver or kidney cancer.

The chain combines TRBV6-1 with TRBJ2-7; 12 bases agree with TRBD2. Germline lookup yields CDR1 MNHNS and CDR2 SASEGT. V was pared by 1 base and J by 2 bases, with 0 bases of the junction left unmatched. The CDR3 sequence is 15 residues long. The CDR3 here is CASSEGLAGAYEQYF. In DNA form, the CDR3 reads TGTGCCAGCAGTGAAGGACTAGCGGGAGCCTACGAGCAGTACTTC.

The J gene is TRBJ2-1, the V gene TRBV13; 7 bases are shared with TRBD2. Unmatched junction bases numbered 10, after V lost 5 bases and J lost 0 bases. The CDR3 extends over 17 amino acids. Germline CDR1 is PRHDT and CDR2 is FYEKMQ (reference sequence). CDR3 in DNA: TGTGCCAGCAGCACTAGCGACCTGAGGTCCTCCTACAATGAGCAGTTCTTC. Residues: CASSTSDLRSSYNEQFF.

This clone appeared once. V usage is TRBV2 and J usage is TRBJ1-5, with D hard to call. The CDR3 covers 15 residues. Trimming took 3 bases from V and 3 from J, leaving 12 bases between them. Germline V gives CDR1 SNHLY, CDR2 FYNNEI. The CDR3 DNA reads TGTGCCAGCAGTGAGAGGCGGGATTACAATCAGCCCCAGCATTTT. Translating it yields CASSERRDYNQPQHF.

The chain uses TRBV2 and TRBJ1-5; a weak D match, TRBD1 (5 bases). Germline lookup yields CDR1 SNHLY and CDR2 FYNNEI. The V end lost 8 bases, the J end lost 7 bases, and 18 bases lay between the germline ends. The CDR3 has 14 residues. The CDR3 sequence: CASELGVGRQPQHF. CDR3 DNA sequence: TGTGCCAGCGAGTTGGGGGTAGGGAGGCAGCCCCAGCATTTT.

V is TRBV7-2 and J is TRBJ2-2; D may be TRBD1 (5 bases). The CDR3 has 15 residues. CDR1 is SGHTA and CDR2 is FQGNSA in the germline V gene. Trimming removed 4 bases from V and 7 bases from J, with 16 bases in between. CDR3 protein: CASSSQGRYGGELFF. CDR3 DNA sequence: TGTGCCAGCAGCTCGCAGGGTAGATATGGCGGGGAGCTGTTTTTT.

This clone was observed a handful of times. This chain links TRBV7-9 with TRBJ2-7; no firm D call. Germline V lookup: CDR1 SEHNR, CDR2 FQNEAQ (reference sequence). V lost 1 base and J lost 5, with 12 bases in between. CDR3 size: 14 residues. The chain's CDR3 is CASSLETRSDEQYF. The CDR3 nucleotides are TGTGCCAGCAGCTTAGAGACCCGGTCGGACGAGCAGTACTTC.

J is TRBJ1-2 and V is TRBV13; 9 bases map to TRBD1. The ends lost 5 bases at V and 4 bases at J; junction bases unmatched: 14. Germline CDR1 is PRHDT and CDR2 is FYEKMQ (reference sequence). The CDR3 has 17 residues. The CDR3 region has the DNA TGTGCCAGCAGCCCGGCAAATCTGGGGACAGGGATCTATGGCTACACCTTC. It yields the protein CASSPANLGTGIYGYTF.

The chain uses TRBV27 and TRBJ2-7, with D unclear. Per germline, CDR1 MNHEY and CDR2 SMNVEV (reference sequence). V was pared by 3 bases and J by 5 bases, with 14 bases between. The CDR3 spans 14 residues. The CDR3 protein is CASSLRHIGNEQYF. The CDR3 DNA is TGTGCCAGCAGTTTGAGACATATCGGTAACGAGCAGTACTTC.

This clone is large within its sample. At the DNA level, this CDR3 is encoded by other sequences in the same sample as well. The chain couples TRBV5-1 to TRBJ1-5; TRBD1 is a possible D gene (6 bases). V lost 0 bases to trimming and J lost 7 bases, with 8 bases between them. The CDR3 runs to 13 residues. Germline loops: CDR1 SGHRS, CDR2 YFSETQ. The CDR3 protein is CASSLAGDQPQHF. Here the CDR3 DNA reads TGCGCCAGCAGCTTGGCAGGGGACCAGCCCCAGCATTTT.

V usage is TRBV10-2 and J usage is TRBJ2-5; weak D call: TRBD1 (6 bases). Trimming cost V 0 bases and J 7 bases, with 15 bases left between them. Germline V gene sequence: CDR1 WSHSY, CDR2 SAAADI. The CDR3 has 15 amino acids. This chain's CDR3 is CASSESLGALGTQYF. CDR3 coding DNA: TGCGCCAGCAGTGAGTCGTTGGGGGCCCTGGGGACCCAGTACTTC.

This clone has only one observation. The chain carries TRBV2 and TRBJ1-1; D is undetermined. The V and J ends lost 4 bases and 4 bases respectively, with 4 bases between them. The CDR3 length is 11 residues. CDR1 and CDR2 from the germline V gene are SNHLY and FYNNEI. The CDR3 DNA is TGTGCCAGCAGTGGGACCACTGAAGCTTTCTTT. Amino acid sequence: CASSGTTEAFF.

This clone is deemed large (0.1 to 1%). This rearrangement joins TRBV5-6 to TRBJ2-1; D is uncertain. The CDR3 spans 13 residues. V shed 6 bases and J shed 4 bases, with 11 bases lying between them. In germline, CDR1 is SGHDT, CDR2 YYEEEE. The chain's CDR3 is CASTFGQYNEQFF. CDR3 DNA: TGTGCCAGCACCTTTGGGCAGTACAATGAGCAGTTCTTC.